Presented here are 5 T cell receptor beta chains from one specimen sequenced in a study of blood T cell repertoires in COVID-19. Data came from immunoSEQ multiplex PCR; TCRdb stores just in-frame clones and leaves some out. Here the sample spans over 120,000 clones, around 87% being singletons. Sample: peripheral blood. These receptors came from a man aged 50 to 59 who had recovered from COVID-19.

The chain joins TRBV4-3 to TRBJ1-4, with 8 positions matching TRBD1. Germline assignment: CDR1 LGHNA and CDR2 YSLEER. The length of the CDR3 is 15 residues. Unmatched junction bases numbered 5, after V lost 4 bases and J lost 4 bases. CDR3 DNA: TGCGCCAGCAGCCCCACAGGGGGGATTAATGAAAAACTGTTTTTT. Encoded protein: CASSPTGGINEKLFF.

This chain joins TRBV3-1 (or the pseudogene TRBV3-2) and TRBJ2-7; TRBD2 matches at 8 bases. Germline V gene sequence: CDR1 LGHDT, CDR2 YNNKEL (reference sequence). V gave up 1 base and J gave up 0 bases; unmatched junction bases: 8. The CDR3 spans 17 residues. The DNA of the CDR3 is TGTGCCAGCAGCCAAGTAAGGGGCGGGGGGATCTCCTACGAGCAGTACTTC. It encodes CASSQVRGGGISYEQYF.

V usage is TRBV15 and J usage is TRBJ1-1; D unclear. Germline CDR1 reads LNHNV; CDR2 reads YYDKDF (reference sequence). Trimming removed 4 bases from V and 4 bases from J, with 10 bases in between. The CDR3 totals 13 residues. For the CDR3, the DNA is TGTGCCACCAGCAAATCCAGGCTCACTGAAGCTTTCTTT. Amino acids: CATSKSRLTEAFF.

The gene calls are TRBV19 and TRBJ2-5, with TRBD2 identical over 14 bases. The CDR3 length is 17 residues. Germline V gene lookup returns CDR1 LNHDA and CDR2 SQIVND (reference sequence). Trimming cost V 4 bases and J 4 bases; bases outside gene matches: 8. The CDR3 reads CASSRLAGGLVGETQYF. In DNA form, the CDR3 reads TGTGCCAGTAGTAGACTAGCGGGGGGGCTCGTGGGAGAGACCCAGTACTTC. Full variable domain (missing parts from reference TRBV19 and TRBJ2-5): DGGITQSPKYLFRKEGQNVTLSCEQNLNHDAMYWYRQDPGQGLRLIYYSQIVNDFQKGDIAEGYSVSREKKESFPLTVTSAQKNPTAFYLCASSRLAGGLVGETQYFGPGTRLLVL.

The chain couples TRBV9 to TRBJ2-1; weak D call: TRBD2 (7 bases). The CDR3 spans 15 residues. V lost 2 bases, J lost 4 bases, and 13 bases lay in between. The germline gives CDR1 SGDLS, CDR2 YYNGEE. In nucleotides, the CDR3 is TGTGCCAGCAGCGTTCGGGCGGGGGCGTACAATGAGCAGTTCTTC. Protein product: CASSVRAGAYNEQFF.